This TCR beta chain was identified during a study of control samples from healthy donors and cancer patients. The CDR3 runs 16 residues. Per germline, CDR1 KGHSH and CDR2 LQKENI. J was trimmed by 4 bases and V by 2 bases; bases with no gene match: 10. Only in-frame clones appear in the TCRdb table, and some are missing; sequencing was by immunoSEQ multiplex PCR. The sample has 85,000 to 95,000 clones; approximately 91% are singletons. Sequenced sample: blood. This clonotype was sampled from a woman aged 25-40 years in good health. This chain uses TRBV18 with TRBJ2-5; TRBD1 matches 7 bases. The DNA of the CDR3 is TGTGCCAGCTCACCATCTTACAGGGGATACGGAGAGACCCAGTACTTC. It yields the protein CASSPSYRGYGETQYF.